One and the same sample provided the 3 T cell receptor beta chains below, sequenced in a study of blood T cell repertoires in COVID-19. Produced via immunoSEQ multiplex PCR; TCRdb's table is partial and in-frame only. The sample records about 200,000 clones, about 77% being singletons. The sample comprised peripheral blood. All receptors come from a woman older than 75 with active or convalescent COVID-19.

The V call is TRBV25-1, the J call TRBJ1-5; D possibly corresponds to TRBD1 (5 bases). This CDR3 is built from 15 residues. The V and J ends lost 1 base and 7 bases respectively, with 14 bases between them. CDR1 is MGHDK, CDR2 SYGVNS, per germline. The CDR3 DNA reads TGTGCCAGCAGTGAATCCGGAGGGGTCGGACAGCCCCAGCATTTT. Encoded protein: CASSESGGVGQPQHF.

The V call is TRBV7-8, the J call TRBJ1-5; 9 nucleotides match TRBD1. From germline, CDR1 is SGHVS and CDR2 FQNEAQ. Unmatched junction bases numbered 2, after V lost 3 bases and J lost 5 bases. The CDR3 sequence is 14 residues long. This chain's CDR3 is CASSFTGGDQPQHF. CDR3 nucleotide sequence: TGTGCCAGCAGCTTCACAGGGGGCGATCAGCCCCAGCATTTT.

This chain joins TRBV4-1 and TRBJ1-4; 10 nucleotides agree with TRBD1. J lost 5 bases, V lost 3 bases, and 6 bases had no gene match. This CDR3 comprises 16 residues. Germline CDR1 MGHRA, CDR2 YSYEKL. DNA of the CDR3: TGCGCCAGCAGCCACGCACCGGGACAGGGGAATGAAAAACTGTTTTTT. Amino acids: CASSHAPGQGNEKLFF.